Below are 9 T cell receptor beta chains sequenced from a single sample in a study of T cell responses to AZD1222 COVID-19 vaccine. Here immunoSEQ multiplex PCR was the method, and the copy in TCRdb shows in-frame clones only, minus some. The sample records approximately 46,000 clones, around nine tenths being singletons. The sequenced sample was peripheral blood, obtained 28 days after the second AZD1222 dose. All receptors come from an adult who received the AZD1222 COVID-19 vaccine.

The J gene is TRBJ2-1, the V gene TRBV4-3; D call uncertain. This CDR3 comprises 17 residues. Trimming left V 4 bases short and J 8 bases short, with 24 bases between. CDR1 is LGHNA, CDR2 YSLEER, per germline. The CDR3 DNA reads as TGCGCCAGCAGCCCCTCAGTTTGGGGTCCCCTTCTGGATGAGCAGTTCTTC. It is translated as CASSPSVWGPLLDEQFF.

The V and J genes are TRBV19 and TRBJ2-2; 7 bases match TRBD2. In germline, CDR1 is LNHDA, CDR2 SQIVND (reference sequence). With 5 bases clipped from V and 8 bases from J, the junction kept 11 bases outside the gene matches. The CDR3 extends over 15 amino acids. DNA of the CDR3: TGTGCCAGTAGTCCCTTAGGGACTACTAGTGGGGAGCTGTTTTTT. It is translated as CASSPLGTTSGELFF.

This chain uses TRBV10-2 with TRBJ2-7; D remains unclear. The CDR3 runs to 10 residues. Trimming removed 3 bases from V and 6 bases from J, with 3 bases in between. Per germline, CDR1 WSHSY and CDR2 SAAADI. The DNA of the CDR3 is TGCGCCAGCAGTGACCGCGAGCAGTACTTC. Amino acids: CASSDREQYF.

The sample holds a few counts of this clone. V gene TRBV6-5 combines with J gene TRBJ2-7, with D possibly called TRBD1 or TRBD2 (6 bases each). Trimming stripped 10 bases from V and 5 bases from J, with 24 bases between. CDR3 size: 15 residues. From germline, CDR1 is MNHEY and CDR2 SVGAGI. CDR3 region: CATSRTRTGAHEQYF. The CDR3 DNA is TGTGCCACTAGTAGGACCCGAACGGGGGCCCACGAGCAGTACTTC.

The rearrangement uses TRBV28 and TRBJ2-3, with D perhaps given as TRBD1 or TRBD2 (5 bases each). V lost 9 bases to trimming and J lost 8 bases, with 9 bases between them. Germline lookup yields CDR1 MDHEN and CDR2 SYDVKM. The CDR3 runs to 10 residues. The CDR3 protein is CAREGRTQYF. The CDR3 DNA follows: TGTGCCAGAGAGGGGCGTACGCAGTATTTT.

J is TRBJ2-4 and V is TRBV24-1; TRBD1 aligns across 11 bases. Germline-derived CDR1 and CDR2 are KGHDR and SFDVKD. V lost 3 bases, J lost 2 bases, and 5 bases stayed unmatched. CDR3 length: 17 residues. The CDR3 sequence: CATSDEGQGVSKNIQYF. The CDR3 DNA follows: TGTGCCACCAGTGATGAGGGACAGGGGGTTTCCAAAAACATTCAGTACTTC.

This chain joins TRBV7-2 and TRBJ2-1; D may match TRBD1 or TRBD2 (5 bases each). CDR1 and CDR2 (germline): SGHTA, FQGNSA. V shed 0 bases and J shed 0 bases, with 6 bases lying between them. This CDR3 has 15 residues. CDR3 amino acids: CASSLAGPSYNEQFF. In DNA form, the CDR3 reads TGTGCCAGCAGCTTAGCGGGACCCTCCTACAATGAGCAGTTCTTC.

The chain is built from TRBV3-1 (or the pseudogene TRBV3-2) and TRBJ1-4, with unresolved D. This CDR3 has 15 amino acids. Germline V gives CDR1 LGHDT, CDR2 YNNKEL (reference sequence). The ends were cut back, 1 base at V and 8 bases at J, with 14 bases in the middle. For the CDR3, the DNA is TGTGCCAGCAGCCAAGTGTTAGGGAACGAGGAAAAACTGTTTTTT. It is translated as CASSQVLGNEEKLFF.

The rearrangement links TRBV6-1 to TRBJ1-2; D is uncertain. This CDR3 contains 16 residues. Trimming took 1 base from V and 2 from J, leaving 14 bases between them. Germline lookup yields CDR1 MNHNS and CDR2 SASEGT. CDR3 DNA: TGTGCCAGCAGTGAAGAAGCTTGGGCAGACAACTATGGCTACACCTTC. Translating it yields CASSEEAWADNYGYTF.